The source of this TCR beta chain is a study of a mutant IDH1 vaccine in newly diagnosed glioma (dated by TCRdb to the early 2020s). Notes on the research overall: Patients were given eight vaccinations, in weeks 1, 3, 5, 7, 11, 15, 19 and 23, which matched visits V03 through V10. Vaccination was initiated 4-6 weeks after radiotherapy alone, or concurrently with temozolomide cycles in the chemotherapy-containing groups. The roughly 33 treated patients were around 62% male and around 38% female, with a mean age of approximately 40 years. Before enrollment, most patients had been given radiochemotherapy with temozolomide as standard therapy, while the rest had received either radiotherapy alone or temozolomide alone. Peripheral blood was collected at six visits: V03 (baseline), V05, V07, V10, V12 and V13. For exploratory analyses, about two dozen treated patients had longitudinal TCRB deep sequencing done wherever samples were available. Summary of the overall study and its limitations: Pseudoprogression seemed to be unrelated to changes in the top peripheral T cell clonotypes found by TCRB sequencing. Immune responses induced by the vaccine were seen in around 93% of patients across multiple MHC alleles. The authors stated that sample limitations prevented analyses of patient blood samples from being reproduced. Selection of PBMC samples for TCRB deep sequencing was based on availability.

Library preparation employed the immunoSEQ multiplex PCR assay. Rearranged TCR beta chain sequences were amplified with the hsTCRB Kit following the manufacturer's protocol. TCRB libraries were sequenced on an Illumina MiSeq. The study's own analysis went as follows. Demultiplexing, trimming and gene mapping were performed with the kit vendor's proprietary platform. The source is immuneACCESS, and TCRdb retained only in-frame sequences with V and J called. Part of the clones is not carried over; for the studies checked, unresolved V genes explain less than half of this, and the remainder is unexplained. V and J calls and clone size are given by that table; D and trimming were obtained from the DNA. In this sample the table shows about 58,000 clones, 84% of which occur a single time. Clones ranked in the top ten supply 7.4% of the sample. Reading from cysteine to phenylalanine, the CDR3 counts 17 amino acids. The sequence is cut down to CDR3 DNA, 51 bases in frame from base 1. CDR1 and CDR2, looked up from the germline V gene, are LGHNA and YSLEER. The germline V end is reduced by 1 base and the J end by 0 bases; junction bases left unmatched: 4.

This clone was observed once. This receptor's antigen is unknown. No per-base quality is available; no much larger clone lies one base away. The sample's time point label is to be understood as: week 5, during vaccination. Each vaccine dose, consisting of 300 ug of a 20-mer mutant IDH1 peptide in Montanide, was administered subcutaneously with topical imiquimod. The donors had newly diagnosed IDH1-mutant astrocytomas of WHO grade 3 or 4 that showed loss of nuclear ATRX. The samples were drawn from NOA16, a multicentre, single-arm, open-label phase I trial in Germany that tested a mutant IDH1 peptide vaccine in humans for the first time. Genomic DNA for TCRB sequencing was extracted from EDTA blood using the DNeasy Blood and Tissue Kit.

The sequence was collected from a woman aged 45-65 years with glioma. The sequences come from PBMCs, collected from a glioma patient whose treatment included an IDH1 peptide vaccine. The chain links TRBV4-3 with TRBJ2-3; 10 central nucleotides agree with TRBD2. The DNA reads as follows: TGCGCCAGCAGCCAAGCTAGCGGGGGACATAGCACAGATACGCAGTATTTT. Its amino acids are CASSQASGGHSTDTQYF.